This T cell receptor beta chain was recovered during a study of radiation and T cells in renal cell carcinoma. This table comes from immunoSEQ multiplex PCR, and its TCRdb copy is limited to in-frame clones, with some not included. This table has about 90,000 clones, approximately 80% appearing once. As to time point: blood 4 weeks post-SBRT, at nephrectomy. As to treatment: 15 Gy SBRT to primary tumor, nephrectomy 4 weeks later. This clone was recorded once. Germline V gives CDR1 LNHDA, CDR2 SQIVND (reference sequence). The CDR3 loop spans 16 amino acids. V lost 2 bases to trimming and J lost 5 bases, with 16 bases between them.

This specimen consisted of blood, obtained from a patient whose treatment included radiotherapy and nephrectomy. The receptor was derived from a man aged 50 to 59 with renal cell carcinoma. This chain connects TRBV19 to TRBJ1-5; D ambiguous. The DNA of the CDR3 is TGTGCCAGTAGTATATCGGGCAGGCGTGAAGATCAGCCCCAGCATTTT. Amino acid sequence: CASSISGRREDQPQHF. Drawing the rest from reference TRBV19 and TRBJ1-5, the complete variable domain is DGGITQSPKYLFRKEGQNVTLSCEQNLNHDAMYWYRQDPGQGLRLIYYSQIVNDFQKGDIAEGYSVSREKKESFPLTVTSAQKNPTAFYLCASSISGRREDQPQHFGDGTRLSIL.